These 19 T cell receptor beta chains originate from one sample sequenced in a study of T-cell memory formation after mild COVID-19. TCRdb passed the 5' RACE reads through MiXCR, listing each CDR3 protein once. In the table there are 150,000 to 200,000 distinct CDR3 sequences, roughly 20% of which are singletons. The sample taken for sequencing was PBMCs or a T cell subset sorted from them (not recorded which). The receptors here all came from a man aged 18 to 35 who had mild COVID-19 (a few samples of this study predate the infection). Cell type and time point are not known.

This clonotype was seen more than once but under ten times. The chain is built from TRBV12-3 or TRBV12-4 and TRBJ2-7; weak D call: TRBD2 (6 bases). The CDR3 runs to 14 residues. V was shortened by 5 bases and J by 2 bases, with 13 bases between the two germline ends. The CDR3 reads CASSPSGSAYEQYF. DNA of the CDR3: TGTGCCAGCAGTCCCAGCGGGTCCGCCTACGAGCAGTACTTC.

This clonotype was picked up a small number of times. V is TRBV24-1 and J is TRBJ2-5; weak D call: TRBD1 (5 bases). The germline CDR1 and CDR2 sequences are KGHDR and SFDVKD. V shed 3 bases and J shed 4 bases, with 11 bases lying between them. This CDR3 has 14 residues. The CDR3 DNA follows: TGTGCCACCAGTGATCCCAGGGCAATAGAGACCCAGTACTTC. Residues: CATSDPRAIETQYF.

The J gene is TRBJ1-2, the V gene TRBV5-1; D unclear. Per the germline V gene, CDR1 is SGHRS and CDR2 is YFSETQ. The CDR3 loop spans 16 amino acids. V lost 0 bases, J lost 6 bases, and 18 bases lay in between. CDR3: CASSLVNIPDKNGYTF. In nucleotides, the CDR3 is TGCGCCAGCAGCTTGGTTAATATACCTGACAAAAATGGCTACACCTTC.

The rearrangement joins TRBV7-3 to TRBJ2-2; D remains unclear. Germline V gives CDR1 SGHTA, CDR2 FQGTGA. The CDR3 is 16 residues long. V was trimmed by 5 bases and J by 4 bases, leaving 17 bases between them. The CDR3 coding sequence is TGTGCCAGCAGCGTAATAGGTTTGCAAAGCACCGGGGAGCTGTTTTTT. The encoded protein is CASSVIGLQSTGELFF.

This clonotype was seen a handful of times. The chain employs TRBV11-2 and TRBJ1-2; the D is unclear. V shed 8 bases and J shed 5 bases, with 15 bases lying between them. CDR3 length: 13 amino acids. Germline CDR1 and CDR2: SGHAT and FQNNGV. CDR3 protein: CASGLFDGYGYTF. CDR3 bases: TGTGCCAGCGGGCTTTTTGACGGTTATGGCTACACCTTC.

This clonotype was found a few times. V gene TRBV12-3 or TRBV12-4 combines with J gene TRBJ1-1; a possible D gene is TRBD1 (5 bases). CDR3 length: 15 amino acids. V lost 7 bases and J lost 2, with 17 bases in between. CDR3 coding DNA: TGTGCCAGCACCCCGTCCCCGGGGCGCAACACTGAAGCTTTCTTT. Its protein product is CASTPSPGRNTEAFF.

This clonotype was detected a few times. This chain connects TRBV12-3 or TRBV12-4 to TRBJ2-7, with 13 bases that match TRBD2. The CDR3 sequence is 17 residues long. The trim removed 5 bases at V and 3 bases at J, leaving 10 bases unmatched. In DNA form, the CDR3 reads TGTGCCAGCAGTACGGGGCCGGGACTAGCGGGGTTCTACGAGCAGTACTTC. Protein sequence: CASSTGPGLAGFYEQYF.

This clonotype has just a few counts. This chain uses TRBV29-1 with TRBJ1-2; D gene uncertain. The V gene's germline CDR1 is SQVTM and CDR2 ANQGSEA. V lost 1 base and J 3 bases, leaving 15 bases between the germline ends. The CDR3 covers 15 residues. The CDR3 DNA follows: TGCAGCGTTGAAGCTGCGGGTAACGCGGACTATGGCTACACCTTC. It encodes CSVEAAGNADYGYTF.

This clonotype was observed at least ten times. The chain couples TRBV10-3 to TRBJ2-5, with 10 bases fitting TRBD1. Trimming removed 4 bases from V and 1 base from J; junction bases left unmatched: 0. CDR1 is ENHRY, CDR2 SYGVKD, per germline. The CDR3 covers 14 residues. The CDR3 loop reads CAISGTGGQETQYF. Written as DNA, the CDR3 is TGTGCCATCAGTGGGACAGGGGGCCAAGAGACCCAGTACTTC.

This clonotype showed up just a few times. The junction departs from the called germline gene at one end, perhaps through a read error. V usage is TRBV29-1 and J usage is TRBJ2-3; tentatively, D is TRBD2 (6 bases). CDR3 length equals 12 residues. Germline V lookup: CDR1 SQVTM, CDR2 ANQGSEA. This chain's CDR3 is CSGTTSTDTQYF. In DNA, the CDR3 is TGCAGCGGAACCACTAGCACGGATACGCAGTATTTT.

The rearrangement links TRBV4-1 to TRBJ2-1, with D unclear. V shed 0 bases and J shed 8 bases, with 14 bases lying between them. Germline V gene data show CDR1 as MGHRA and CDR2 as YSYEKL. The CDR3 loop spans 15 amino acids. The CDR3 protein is CASSQEFSWDYEQFF. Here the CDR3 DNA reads TGCGCCAGCAGCCAAGAGTTTTCCTGGGATTATGAGCAGTTCTTC.

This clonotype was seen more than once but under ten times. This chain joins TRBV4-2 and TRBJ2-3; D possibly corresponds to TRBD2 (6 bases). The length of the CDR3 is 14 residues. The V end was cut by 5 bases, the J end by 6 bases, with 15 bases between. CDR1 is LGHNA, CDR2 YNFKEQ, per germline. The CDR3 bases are TGTGCCAGCAGCTCTCCGTCGGGGGTGGATACGCAGTATTTT. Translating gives CASSSPSGVDTQYF.

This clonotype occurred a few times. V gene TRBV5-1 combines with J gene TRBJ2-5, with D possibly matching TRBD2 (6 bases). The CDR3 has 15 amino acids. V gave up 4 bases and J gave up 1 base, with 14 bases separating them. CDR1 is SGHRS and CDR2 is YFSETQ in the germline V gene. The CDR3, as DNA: TGCGCCAGCAGCCCGGCACCCGGGGGCCAAGAGACCCAGTACTTC. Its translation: CASSPAPGGQETQYF.

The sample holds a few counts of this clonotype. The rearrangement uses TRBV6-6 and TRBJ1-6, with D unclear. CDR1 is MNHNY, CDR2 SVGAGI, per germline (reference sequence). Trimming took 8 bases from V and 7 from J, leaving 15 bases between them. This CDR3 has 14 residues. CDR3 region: CASDRNYPNSPLHF. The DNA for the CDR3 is TGTGCCAGCGACCGTAACTACCCAAATTCACCCCTCCACTTT.

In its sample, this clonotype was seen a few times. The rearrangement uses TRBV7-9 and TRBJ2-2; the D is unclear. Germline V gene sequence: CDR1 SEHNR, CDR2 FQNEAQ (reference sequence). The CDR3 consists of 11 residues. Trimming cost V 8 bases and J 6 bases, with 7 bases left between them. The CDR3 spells CASERAGELFF. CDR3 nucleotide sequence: TGTGCCAGCGAAAGGGCCGGGGAGCTGTTTTTT. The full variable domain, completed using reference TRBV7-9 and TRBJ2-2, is DTGVSQNPRHKITKRGQNVTFRCDPISEHNRLYWYRQTLGQGPEFLTYFQNEAQLEKSRLLSDRFSAERPKGSFSTLEIQRTEQGDSAMYLCASERAGELFFGEGSRLTVL.

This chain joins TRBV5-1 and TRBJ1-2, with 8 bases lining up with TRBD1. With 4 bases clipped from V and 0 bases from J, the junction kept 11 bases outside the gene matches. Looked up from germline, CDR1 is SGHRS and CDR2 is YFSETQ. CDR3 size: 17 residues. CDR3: CASSAGTGRGTNYGYTF. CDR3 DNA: TGCGCCAGCAGCGCCGGGACAGGTCGGGGGACTAACTATGGCTACACCTTC. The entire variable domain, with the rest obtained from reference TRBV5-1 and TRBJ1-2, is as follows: KAGVTQTPRYLIKTRGQQVTLSCSPISGHRSVSWYQQTPGQGLQFLFEYFSETQRNKGNFPGRFSGRQFSNSRSEMNVSTLELGDSALYLCASSAGTGRGTNYGYTFGSGTRLTVV.

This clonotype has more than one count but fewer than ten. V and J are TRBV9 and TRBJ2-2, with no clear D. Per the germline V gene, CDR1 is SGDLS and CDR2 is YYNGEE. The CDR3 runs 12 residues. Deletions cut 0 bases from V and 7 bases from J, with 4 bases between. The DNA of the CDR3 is TGTGCCAGCAGCGTAGTAATCGGGGAGCTGTTTTTT. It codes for CASSVVIGELFF.

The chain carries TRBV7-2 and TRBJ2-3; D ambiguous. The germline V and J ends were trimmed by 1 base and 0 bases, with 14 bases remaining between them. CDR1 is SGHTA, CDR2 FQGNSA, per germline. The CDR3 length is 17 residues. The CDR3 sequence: CASSLERKAISTDTQYF. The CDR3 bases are TGTGCCAGCAGCTTAGAGCGCAAAGCGATTAGCACAGATACGCAGTATTTT.

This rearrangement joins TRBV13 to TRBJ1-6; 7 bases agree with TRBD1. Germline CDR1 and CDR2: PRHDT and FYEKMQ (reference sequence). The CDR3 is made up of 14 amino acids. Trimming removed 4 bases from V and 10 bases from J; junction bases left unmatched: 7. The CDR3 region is CASSSRDSYSPLHF. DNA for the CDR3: TGTGCCAGCAGCTCACGGGACAGTTACTCACCCCTCCACTTT.